This T cell receptor (beta chain) was sequenced in a study of shared clonotypes between healthy human individuals. From germline, CDR1 is SGDLS and CDR2 YYNGEE. Trimming took off 0 bases at V and 4 bases at J, with 9 bases between the two ends. This CDR3 is 14 amino acids long. Libraries were prepared by immunoSEQ multiplex PCR; TCRdb keeps only in-frame clonotypes and omits some of them. The sample has 2 million to 2.5 million clones, 80% to 95% seen once; the top ten hold 0.37%. The sequence came from a man younger than 35 in good health. Some clones in this sample may be carry-over from other donors' samples. V and J are TRBV9 and TRBJ2-3, with D unclear. Material for sequencing was naive CD4+ T cells from PBMCs. Indicated subset: CD45RA+ positively selected. The CDR3 DNA is TGTGCCAGCAGCGTAGATCGGCACCCAGATACGCAGTATTTT. Protein: CASSVDRHPDTQYF.